Listed below are T cell receptor beta chains from one sample, sequenced in a study of blood T cell repertoires in COVID-19. This table comes from immunoSEQ multiplex PCR, and its TCRdb copy is limited to in-frame clones, with some not included. The sample lists under 150,000 clones; more than 80% were seen once. The sequencing input was peripheral blood. Receptors were obtained from a woman aged 50 to 60 with acute or convalescent COVID-19. Each CDR3 is given with its conserved first and last residue. The D gene is left open where the match is weak. Some rows mark clone size as missing; the rest say once, few, many or name a class of expanded clone.

cdr3_nt | cdr3_aa | clone_size | d_call | j_call | v_call
TGTGCCATCAGTGACGGTGGAGGGAAACTGTTTTTT | CAISDGGGKLFF | NA | NA | TRBJ1-4 | TRBV10-3
TGTGCCAGTAGTACGGGACAGGGGGCATATAGCAATCAGCCCCAGCATTTT | CASSTGQGAYSNQPQHF | NA | TRBD1 | TRBJ1-5 | TRBV19
TGTGCCAGCTTGACTACCTACAATGAGCAGTTCTTC | CASLTTYNEQFF | NA | NA | TRBJ2-1 | TRBV2
TGTGCCAGCAGCTTTGGACGACAGGTGCGGGAGCAGTACTTC | CASSFGRQVREQYF | NA | NA | TRBJ2-7 | TRBV6-5
TGTGCCAGCAGCTGGGGGCCGGGACAGTACAATGAGCAGTTCTTC | CASSWGPGQYNEQFF | NA | TRBD1 | TRBJ2-1 | TRBV5-6
TGTGCCAGCAGTCGTCCTATCCCCAACACCGGGGAGCTGTTTTTT | CASSRPIPNTGELFF | few | NA | TRBJ2-2 | TRBV6-2/TRBV6-3
TGTGCTAGTGGTACCCCGGCCAGGGGCAATCAGCCCCAGCATTTT | CASGTPARGNQPQHF | few | NA | TRBJ1-5 | TRBV12-5
TGTGCCAGCAGCAAAGAGGTCGCAAAGTGGGGACAGAGGGTGGCCACCATATATTTT | CASSKEVAKWGQRVATIYF | NA | NA | TRBJ1-3 | TRBV21-1
TGTGCCAGCAGTCCGTTGGCTAGCGGGGGGGCTTCCTACAATGAGCAGTTCTTC | CASSPLASGGASYNEQFF | once | TRBD2 | TRBJ2-1 | TRBV27
TGTGCCAGCAGCGACAGGGCCGTGAATGGCTACACCTTC | CASSDRAVNGYTF | NA | TRBD1 | TRBJ1-2 | TRBV2
TGTGCCAGCAGTCTGGGGGGTAATGGAAACACCATATATTTT | CASSLGGNGNTIYF | NA | NA | TRBJ1-3 | TRBV28
TGTGCCAGCAGTTATGGGGGGAATCAGCCCCAGCATTTT | CASSYGGNQPQHF | NA | NA | TRBJ1-5 | TRBV6-5
TGCGCCAGCAGCTTGGGGGCCTTCGGTTATAATGAAAAACTGTTTTTT | CASSLGAFGYNEKLFF | NA | NA | TRBJ1-4 | TRBV5-1
TGTGCCAGCAGCCCCACAGGGGTAAGCTCCTACGAGCAGTACTTC | CASSPTGVSSYEQYF | NA | TRBD1 | TRBJ2-7 | TRBV7-9
TGTGCCAGCAGCTTATATGGGGACTTGTCTGCGGGAGCCTCCTACGAGCAGTACTTC | CASSLYGDLSAGASYEQYF | NA | TRBD2 | TRBJ2-7 | TRBV7-9
TGTGCCAGCAAAGAGACCCAGGGGCCCCCATACGAGCAGTACTTC | CASKETQGPPYEQYF | NA | NA | TRBJ2-7 | TRBV2